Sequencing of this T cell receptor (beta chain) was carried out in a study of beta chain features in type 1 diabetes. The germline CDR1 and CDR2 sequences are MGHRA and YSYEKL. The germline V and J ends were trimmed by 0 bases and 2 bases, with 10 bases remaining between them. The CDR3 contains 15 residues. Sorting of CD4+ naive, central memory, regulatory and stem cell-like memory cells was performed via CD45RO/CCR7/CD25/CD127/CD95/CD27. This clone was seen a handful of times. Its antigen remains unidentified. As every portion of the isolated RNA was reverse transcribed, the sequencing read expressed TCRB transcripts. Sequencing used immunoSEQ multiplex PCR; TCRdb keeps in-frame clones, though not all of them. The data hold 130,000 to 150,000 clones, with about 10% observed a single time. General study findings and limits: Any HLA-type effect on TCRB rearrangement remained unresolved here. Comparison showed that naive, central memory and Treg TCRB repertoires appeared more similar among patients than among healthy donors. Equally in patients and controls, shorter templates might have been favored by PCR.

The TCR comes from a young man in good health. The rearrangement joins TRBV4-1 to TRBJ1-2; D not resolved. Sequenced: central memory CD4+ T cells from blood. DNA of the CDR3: TGCGCCAGCAGCCAAGAATTCGCACAAAACTATGGCTACACCTTC. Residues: CASSQEFAQNYGYTF.